The next 19 T cell receptor beta chains were all read from a single sample in a study of blood T cells in healthy people across ages. Primers used in a second PCR of roughly 6 to 11 cycles were a sample-barcoded 5' primer and a J-beta primer mix. MiXCR, applied by TCRdb to the 5' RACE reads, yields one record per CDR3 protein. The table includes 450,000 to 700,000 distinct CDR3 sequences, about 25% detected once. Sequenced input: blood. The receptors come from an older woman in good health.

The gene calls are TRBV7-9 and TRBJ1-3; weak D call: TRBD1 (5 bases). V was pared by 0 bases and J by 2 bases, with 14 bases between. The CDR3 is 17 residues long. CDR1 is SEHNR and CDR2 is FQNEAQ in the germline V gene (reference sequence). CDR3 sequence reads: CASSLAAGLLPGNTIYF. The DNA of the CDR3 is TGTGCCAGCAGCTTAGCGGCGGGGCTCTTACCTGGAAACACCATATATTTT.

The CDR3 region is CSARSGGYNEQFF. CDR3 DNA: TGCAGTGCTAGATCGGGGGGGTACAATGAGCAGTTCTTC. The rearrangement joins TRBV20-1 to TRBJ2-1, with TRBD2 matching 8 bases. The CDR3 length is 13 residues. Germline V gene sequence: CDR1 DFQATT, CDR2 SNEGSKA (reference sequence). Trimming cost V 2 bases and J 4 bases; bases outside gene matches: 1.

The genes are TRBV24-1 and TRBJ2-3; 8 bases map to TRBD2. From germline, CDR1 is KGHDR and CDR2 SFDVKD. J lost 11 bases, V lost 2 bases, and 17 bases had no gene match. This CDR3 region has 17 residues. The CDR3 loop reads CATSDSGPSGGLQKQYF. CDR3 DNA sequence: TGTGCCACCAGTGATTCCGGACCAAGCGGGGGCCTGCAGAAGCAGTATTTT.

The genes are TRBV12-3 or TRBV12-4 and TRBJ1-2; D call uncertain. The CDR3 runs 14 residues. The germline V and J ends were trimmed by 4 bases and 0 bases, with 9 bases remaining between them. CDR3 protein: CASSSRTPNYGYTF. In nucleotides, the CDR3 is TGTGCCAGCAGTTCTCGGACCCCTAACTATGGCTACACCTTC.

This clonotype was recorded a few times. The chain is built from TRBV4-2 and TRBJ1-1; tentatively, D is TRBD1 (5 bases). This CDR3 has 17 amino acids. The V end lost 1 base, the J end lost 3 bases, and 18 bases lay between the germline ends. The germline V gene encodes CDR1 LGHNA and CDR2 YNFKEQ. The CDR3 protein is CASSQVGIRGADTEAFF. CDR3 sequence (DNA): TGTGCCAGCAGCCAAGTCGGTATTAGGGGCGCGGACACTGAAGCTTTCTTT.

The chain is built from TRBV4-2 and TRBJ1-2, with TRBD1 identical over 7 bases. The CDR3 sequence is 17 residues long. CDR1 LGHNA and CDR2 YNFKEQ come from the germline V gene. J lost 3 bases, V lost 4 bases, and 14 bases had no gene match. The CDR3 is CASSLEVRRGRDYGYTF. DNA of the CDR3: TGTGCCAGCAGCCTAGAGGTGAGGAGGGGGCGAGACTATGGCTACACCTTC.

This clonotype was seen many times. The chain has TRBV20-1 and TRBJ2-1; no clear D gene. Germline V lookup: CDR1 DFQATT, CDR2 SNEGSKA (reference sequence). The V and J ends lost 1 base and 7 bases respectively, with 17 bases between them. The CDR3 sequence is 15 residues long. The CDR3 sequence: CSARVPEAWSNEQFF. CDR3 nucleotides: TGCAGTGCTAGAGTACCAGAGGCATGGAGTAATGAGCAGTTCTTC.

Concerning this clonotype: Being one base from a much bigger clone, this may be a read error. The rearrangement links TRBV12-3 or TRBV12-4 to TRBJ1-1, with unresolved D. Between the trimmed V and J ends, which lost 2 bases and 1 base, there was a span of 5 bases. The CDR3 is made up of 13 amino acids. CDR3 sequence: CASSLWQNTEAFF. In DNA form, the CDR3 reads TGTGCCAGCAGTTTATGGCAGAACACTGAAGCTTTCTTT.

This clonotype was seen a handful of times. The chain uses TRBV11-2 and TRBJ1-2; no clear D gene. Trimming removed 0 bases at V and 7 bases at J, with 6 bases between. Germline V gene sequence: CDR1 SGHAT, CDR2 FQNNGV. This CDR3 has 12 residues. As DNA, the CDR3 is TGTGCCAGCAGCTTAGACGTAGGTGGCTACACCTTC. As protein: CASSLDVGGYTF. The full variable domain, rest sourced from reference TRBV11-2 and TRBJ1-2, is EAGVAQSPRYKIIEKRQSVAFWCNPISGHATLYWYQQILGQGPKLLIQFQNNGVVDDSQLPKDRFSAERLKGVDSTLKIQPAKLEDSAVYLCASSLDVGGYTFGSGTRLTVV.

J is TRBJ2-5 and V is TRBV29-1; D remains ambiguous. Trimming pared 0 bases from V and 2 bases from J, leaving 10 bases between. Per germline, CDR1 SQVTM and CDR2 ANQGSEA. This CDR3 region has 14 residues. CDR3 sequence reads: CSVEDGIFQETQYF. As DNA, the CDR3 is TGCAGCGTTGAAGATGGTATATTTCAAGAGACCCAGTACTTC. Combining the CDR3 with reference TRBV29-1 and TRBJ2-5 gives the whole variable domain SAVISQKPSRDICQRGTSLTIQCQVDSQVTMMFWYRQQPGQSLTLIATANQGSEATYESGFVIDKFPISRPNLTFSTLTVSNMSPEDSSIYLCSVEDGIFQETQYFGPGTRLLVL.

The genes are TRBV5-1 and TRBJ2-5; tentatively, D is TRBD2 (6 bases). V lost 7 bases, J lost 4 bases, and 14 bases lay in between. This CDR3 has 13 amino acids. From germline, CDR1 is SGHRS and CDR2 YFSETQ. The chain's CDR3 is CASSGLTLETQYF. CDR3 in DNA: TGCGCCAGCTCTGGACTAACCCTAGAGACCCAGTACTTC.

The J gene is TRBJ1-1, the V gene TRBV5-1, with D possibly matching TRBD1 (5 bases). Germline V gives CDR1 SGHRS, CDR2 YFSETQ. V dropped 4 bases and J dropped 7 bases, with 14 bases sitting between them. CDR3 length equals 13 residues. The CDR3 bases are TGCGCCAGCAGCCAGGGCCATATAGGTGAAGCTTTCTTT. Translated, it gives CASSQGHIGEAFF.

In this sample, this clonotype turned up a few times. This chain links TRBV25-1 with TRBJ1-1; no reliable D call. The V end lost 1 base, the J end lost 1 base, and 7 bases lay between the germline ends. The CDR3 is 14 amino acids. Per germline, CDR1 MGHDK and CDR2 SYGVNS. The CDR3 DNA reads as TGTGCCAGCAGTGAATTGGGAAGGAACACTGAAGCTTTCTTT. Protein sequence: CASSELGRNTEAFF.

The chain recombines TRBV6-4 with TRBJ1-2; TRBD1 aligns across 8 bases. Germline V gene data show CDR1 as MRHNA and CDR2 as SNTAGT. V was clipped by 5 bases and J by 2 bases; unmatched bases: 10. This CDR3 has 16 amino acids. CDR3 sequence: CASSIQPGGTNYGYTF. As DNA, the CDR3 is TGTGCCAGCAGTATACAACCAGGGGGCACAAACTATGGCTACACCTTC.

This clonotype was observed a handful of times. V is TRBV7-9 and J is TRBJ2-1, with D perhaps assigned TRBD1 or TRBD2 (5 bases each). Germline lookup yields CDR1 SEHNR and CDR2 FQNEAQ (reference sequence). The germline V and J ends were trimmed by 5 bases and 7 bases, with 18 bases remaining between them. The CDR3 has 15 amino acids. In nucleotides, the CDR3 is TGTGCCAGCAGCCCACATAAAGGGACGGCAAATGAGCAGTTCTTC. Its translation is CASSPHKGTANEQFF.

CDR3 coding DNA: TGTGCCAGCGGTCGGGACAGGGTATACGAGCAGTACTTC. Its translation: CASGRDRVYEQYF. This chain uses TRBV2 with TRBJ2-5, with 9 bases lining up with TRBD1. The J call is uncertain, as TRBJ2-7 better fits the DNA end. The CDR3 has 13 amino acids. Germline V gene data show CDR1 as SNHLY and CDR2 as FYNNEI.

This clonotype has just a few counts. The chain recombines TRBV6-5 with TRBJ2-2; D is unresolved. Per the germline V gene, CDR1 is MNHEY and CDR2 is SVGAGI. Trimming removed 2 bases at V and 6 bases at J, with 13 bases between. The length of the CDR3 is 15 residues. In DNA, the CDR3 is TGTGCCAGCAGTTACCGGCGAACTGGGTCCGGGGAGCTGTTTTTT. It codes for CASSYRRTGSGELFF.

This sequence joins TRBV18 and TRBJ2-7, with 8 bases that match TRBD1. V lost 4 bases, J lost 6 bases, and 8 bases stayed unmatched. Per germline, CDR1 KGHSH and CDR2 LQKENI. The CDR3 covers 14 residues. CDR3 nucleotides: TGTGCCAGCTCACTCGGTATCGACAGGGGCGAGCAGTACTTC. Amino acids: CASSLGIDRGEQYF.

The chain is built from TRBV7-9 and TRBJ1-5; the D gene is possibly TRBD1 (5 bases). The CDR3 runs 14 residues. Trimming took 5 bases from V and 5 from J, leaving 13 bases between them. Germline CDR1 reads SEHNR; CDR2 reads FQNEAQ (reference sequence). The CDR3 loop reads CASSRAGSDQPQHF. CDR3 nucleotide sequence: TGTGCCAGCAGCCGGGCAGGGAGCGATCAGCCCCAGCATTTT.